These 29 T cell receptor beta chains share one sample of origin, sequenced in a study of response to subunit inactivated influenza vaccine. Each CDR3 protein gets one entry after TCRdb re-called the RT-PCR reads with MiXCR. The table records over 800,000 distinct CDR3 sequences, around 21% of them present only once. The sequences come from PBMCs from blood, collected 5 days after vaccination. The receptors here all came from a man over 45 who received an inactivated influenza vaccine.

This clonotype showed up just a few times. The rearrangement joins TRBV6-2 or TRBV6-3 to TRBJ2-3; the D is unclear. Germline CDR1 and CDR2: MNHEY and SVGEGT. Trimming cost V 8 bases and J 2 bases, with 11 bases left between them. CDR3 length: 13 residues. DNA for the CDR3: TGTGCCAGCGCGTTTTGGGTCACAGATACGCAGTATTTT. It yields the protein CASAFWVTDTQYF.

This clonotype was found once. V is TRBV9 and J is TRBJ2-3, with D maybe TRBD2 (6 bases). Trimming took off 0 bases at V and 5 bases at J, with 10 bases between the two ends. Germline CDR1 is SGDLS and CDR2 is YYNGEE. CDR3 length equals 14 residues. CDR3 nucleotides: TGTGCCAGCAGCGTAGATGGGGGGAGAGATACGCAGTATTTT. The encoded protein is CASSVDGGRDTQYF.

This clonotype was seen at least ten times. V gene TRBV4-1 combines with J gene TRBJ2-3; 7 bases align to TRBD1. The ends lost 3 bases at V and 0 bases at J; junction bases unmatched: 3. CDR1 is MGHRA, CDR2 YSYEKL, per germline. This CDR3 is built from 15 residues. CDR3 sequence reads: CASSHTGDSTDTQYF. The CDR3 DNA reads TGCGCCAGCAGCCACACAGGGGACAGCACAGATACGCAGTATTTT.

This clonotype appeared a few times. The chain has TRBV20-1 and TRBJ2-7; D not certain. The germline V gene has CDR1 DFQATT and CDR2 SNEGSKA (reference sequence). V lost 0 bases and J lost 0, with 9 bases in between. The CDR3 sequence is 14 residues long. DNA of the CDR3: TGCAGTGCTAGAGAATCCGACTTCTCCTACGAGCAGTACTTC. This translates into CSARESDFSYEQYF.

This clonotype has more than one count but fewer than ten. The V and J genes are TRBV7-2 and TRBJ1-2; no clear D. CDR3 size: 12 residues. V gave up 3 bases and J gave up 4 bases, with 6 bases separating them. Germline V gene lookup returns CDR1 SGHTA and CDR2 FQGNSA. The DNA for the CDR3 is TGTGCCAGCAGCTTCGACGTCTATGGCTACACCTTC. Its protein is CASSFDVYGYTF.

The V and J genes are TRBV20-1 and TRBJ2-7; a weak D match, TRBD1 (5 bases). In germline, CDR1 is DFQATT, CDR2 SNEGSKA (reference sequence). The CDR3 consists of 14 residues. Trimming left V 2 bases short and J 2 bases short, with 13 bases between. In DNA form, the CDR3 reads TGCAGTGCTAGACCCCGCGCAGGGCCCTACGAGCAGTACTTC. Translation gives CSARPRAGPYEQYF.

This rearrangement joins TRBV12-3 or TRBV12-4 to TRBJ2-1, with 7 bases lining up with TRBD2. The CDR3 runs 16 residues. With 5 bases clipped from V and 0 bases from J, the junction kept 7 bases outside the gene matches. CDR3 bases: TGTGCCAGCAGTATGGGGAGGGGAAGCTCCTACAATGAGCAGTTCTTC. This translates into CASSMGRGSSYNEQFF.

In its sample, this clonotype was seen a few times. CDR3: CASSPRFYGYTF. The CDR3 bases are TGTGCCAGCTCCCCCCGGTTCTATGGCTACACCTTC. The chain uses TRBV28 and TRBJ1-2, with no clear D. V lost 8 bases and J 4 bases, leaving 11 bases between the germline ends. There are 12 residues in the CDR3. Germline loops: CDR1 MDHEN, CDR2 SYDVKM.

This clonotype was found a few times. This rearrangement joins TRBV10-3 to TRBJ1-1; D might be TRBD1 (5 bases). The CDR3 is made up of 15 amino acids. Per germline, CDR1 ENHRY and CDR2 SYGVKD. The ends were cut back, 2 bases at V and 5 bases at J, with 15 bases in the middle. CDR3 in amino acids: CAISEDQGGGTEAFF. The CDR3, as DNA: TGTGCCATCAGTGAGGACCAGGGAGGTGGGACTGAAGCTTTCTTT.

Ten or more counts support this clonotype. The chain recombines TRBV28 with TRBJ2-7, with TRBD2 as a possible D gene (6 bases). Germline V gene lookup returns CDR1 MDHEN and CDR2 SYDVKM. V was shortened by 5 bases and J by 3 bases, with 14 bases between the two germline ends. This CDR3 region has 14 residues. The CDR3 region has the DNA TGTGCCAGCAGTGACCTGGCGGGGAGCTACGAGCAGTACTTC. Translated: CASSDLAGSYEQYF.

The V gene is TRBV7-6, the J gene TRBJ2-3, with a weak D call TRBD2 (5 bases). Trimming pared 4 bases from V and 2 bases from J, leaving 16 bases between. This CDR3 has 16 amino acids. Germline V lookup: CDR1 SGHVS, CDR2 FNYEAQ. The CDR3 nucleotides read TGTGCCAGCAGCTCTGGACTCGGAGCCCCCACAGATACGCAGTATTTT. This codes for CASSSGLGAPTDTQYF.

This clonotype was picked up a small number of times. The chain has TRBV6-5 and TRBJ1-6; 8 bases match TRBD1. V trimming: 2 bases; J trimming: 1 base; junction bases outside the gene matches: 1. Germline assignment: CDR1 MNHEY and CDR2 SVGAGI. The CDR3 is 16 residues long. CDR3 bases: TGTGCCAGCAGTTACGGACAGGGATCCTATAATTCACCCCTCCACTTT. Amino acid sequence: CASSYGQGSYNSPLHF.

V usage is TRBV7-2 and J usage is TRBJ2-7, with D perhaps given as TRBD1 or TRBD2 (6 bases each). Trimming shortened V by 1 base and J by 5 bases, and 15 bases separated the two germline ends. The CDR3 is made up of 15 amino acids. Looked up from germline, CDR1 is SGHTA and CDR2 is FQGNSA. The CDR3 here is CASSLVGFGGHEQYF. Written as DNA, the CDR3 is TGTGCCAGCAGCTTAGTTGGGTTCGGGGGCCACGAGCAGTACTTC.

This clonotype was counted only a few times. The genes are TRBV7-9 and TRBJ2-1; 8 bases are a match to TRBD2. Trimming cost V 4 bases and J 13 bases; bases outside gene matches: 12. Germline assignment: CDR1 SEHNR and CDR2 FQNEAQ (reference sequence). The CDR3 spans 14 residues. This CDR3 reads CASSSPVSGITQFF. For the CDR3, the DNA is TGTGCCAGCAGCTCCCCGGTTAGCGGGATAACACAGTTCTTC.

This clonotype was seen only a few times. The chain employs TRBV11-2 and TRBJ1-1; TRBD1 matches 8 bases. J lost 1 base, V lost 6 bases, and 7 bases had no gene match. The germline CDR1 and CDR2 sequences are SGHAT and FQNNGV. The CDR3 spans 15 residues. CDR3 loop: CASSGSGGWNTEAFF. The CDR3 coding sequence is TGTGCCAGCAGTGGGTCAGGGGGCTGGAACACTGAAGCTTTCTTT.

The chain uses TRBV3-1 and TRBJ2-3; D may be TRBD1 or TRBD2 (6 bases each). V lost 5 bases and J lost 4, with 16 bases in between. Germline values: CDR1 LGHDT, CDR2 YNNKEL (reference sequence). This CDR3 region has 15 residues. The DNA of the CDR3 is TGTGCCAGCAGCAATAAAGCCGGGGGCGCAGATACGCAGTATTTT. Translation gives CASSNKAGGADTQYF.

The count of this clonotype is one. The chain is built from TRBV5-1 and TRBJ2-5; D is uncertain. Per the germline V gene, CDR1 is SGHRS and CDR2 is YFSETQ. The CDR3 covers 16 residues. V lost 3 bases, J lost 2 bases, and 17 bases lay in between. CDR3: CASSYDRAYGQETQYF. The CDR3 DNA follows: TGCGCCAGCAGCTACGATAGGGCTTACGGGCAAGAGACCCAGTACTTC.

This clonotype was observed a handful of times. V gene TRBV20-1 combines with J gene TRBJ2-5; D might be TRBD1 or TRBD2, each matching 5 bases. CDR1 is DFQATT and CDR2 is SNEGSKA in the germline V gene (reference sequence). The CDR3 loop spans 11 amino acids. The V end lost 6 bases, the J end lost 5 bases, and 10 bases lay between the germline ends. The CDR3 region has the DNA TGCAGTGCAGCAGAGGGGGAGACCCAGTACTTC. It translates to CSAAEGETQYF.

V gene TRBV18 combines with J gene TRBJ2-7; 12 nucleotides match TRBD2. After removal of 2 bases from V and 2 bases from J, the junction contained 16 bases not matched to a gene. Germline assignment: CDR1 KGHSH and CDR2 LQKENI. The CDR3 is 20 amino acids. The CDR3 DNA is TGTGCCAGCTCACCAAGGCGGGGCAGGGGACTAGCGGGTATAACCTACGAGCAGTACTTC. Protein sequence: CASSPRRGRGLAGITYEQYF.

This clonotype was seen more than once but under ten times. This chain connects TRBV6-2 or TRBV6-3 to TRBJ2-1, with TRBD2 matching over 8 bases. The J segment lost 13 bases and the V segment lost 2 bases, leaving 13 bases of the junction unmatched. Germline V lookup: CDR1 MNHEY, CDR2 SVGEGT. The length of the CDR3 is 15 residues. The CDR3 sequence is CASSYGRVAGSEQFF. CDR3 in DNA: TGTGCCAGCAGTTACGGTCGGGTAGCGGGGTCGGAACAGTTCTTC.

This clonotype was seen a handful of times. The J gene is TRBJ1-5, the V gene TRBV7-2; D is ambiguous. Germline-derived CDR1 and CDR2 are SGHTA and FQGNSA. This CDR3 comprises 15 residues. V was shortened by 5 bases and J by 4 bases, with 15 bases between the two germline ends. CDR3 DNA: TGTGCCAGCAGCCCCGTGGGTCGCCAAAATCAGCCCCAGCATTTT. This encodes CASSPVGRQNQPQHF.

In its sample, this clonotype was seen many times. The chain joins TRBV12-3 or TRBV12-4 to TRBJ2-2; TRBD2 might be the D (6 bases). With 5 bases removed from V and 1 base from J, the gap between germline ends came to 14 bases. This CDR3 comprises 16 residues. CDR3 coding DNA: TGTGCCAGCAGTCCGGCGCGGGGAGAGAACACCGGGGAGCTGTTTTTT. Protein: CASSPARGENTGELFF.

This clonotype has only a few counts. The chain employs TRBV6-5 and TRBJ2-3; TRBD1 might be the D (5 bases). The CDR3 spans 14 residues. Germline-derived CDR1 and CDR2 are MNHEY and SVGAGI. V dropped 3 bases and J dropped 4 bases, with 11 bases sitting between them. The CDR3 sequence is CASSYAGWSDTQYF. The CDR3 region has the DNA TGTGCCAGCAGTTATGCAGGGTGGTCAGATACGCAGTATTTT.

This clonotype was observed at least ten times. CDR3: CASSQEYSGRHFYNEQFF. The CDR3 DNA reads as TGTGCCAGCAGCCAAGAGTATTCTGGTAGACATTTCTACAATGAGCAGTTCTTC. V usage is TRBV14 and J usage is TRBJ2-1; unclear D gene. This CDR3 comprises 18 residues. Germline V gives CDR1 SGHDN, CDR2 FVKESK. Trimming removed 0 bases at V and 3 bases at J, with 18 bases between.

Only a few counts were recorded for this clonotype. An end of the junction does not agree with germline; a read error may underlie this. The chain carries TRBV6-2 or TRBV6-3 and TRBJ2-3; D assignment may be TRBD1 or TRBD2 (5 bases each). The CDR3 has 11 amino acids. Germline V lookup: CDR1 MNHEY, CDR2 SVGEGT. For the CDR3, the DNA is TGTGCCAGCAGTTTCGGGACCGCCATGGATTTT. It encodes CASSFGTAMDF.

The DNA for the CDR3 is TGTGCCAGCAGGTCGGGGCCAGGGGGCAACACTGAAGCTTTCTTT. It codes for CASRSGPGGNTEAFF. The chain recombines TRBV9 with TRBJ1-1; 8 bases line up with TRBD1. V lost 5 bases to trimming and J lost 2 bases; unmatched junction nucleotides: 8. Germline V gene lookup returns CDR1 SGDLS and CDR2 YYNGEE. CDR3 size: 15 residues.

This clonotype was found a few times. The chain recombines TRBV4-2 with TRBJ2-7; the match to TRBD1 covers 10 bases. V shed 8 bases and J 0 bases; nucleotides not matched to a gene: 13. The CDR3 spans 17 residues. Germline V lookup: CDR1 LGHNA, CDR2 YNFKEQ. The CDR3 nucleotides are TGTGCCAGCGGCCGGGACAGGGGTATAGGGAGCTCCTACGAGCAGTACTTC. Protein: CASGRDRGIGSSYEQYF.

The CDR3 is CASSQDDGSHWNEQFF. CDR3 nucleotides: TGCGCCAGCAGCCAAGATGACGGGTCCCACTGGAATGAGCAGTTCTTC. This chain joins TRBV4-3 and TRBJ2-1; D is unclear. Germline lookup yields CDR1 LGHNA and CDR2 YSLEER. The V gene lost 0 bases and the J gene lost 7 bases, with 16 bases spanning the gap. This CDR3 is 16 amino acids long.

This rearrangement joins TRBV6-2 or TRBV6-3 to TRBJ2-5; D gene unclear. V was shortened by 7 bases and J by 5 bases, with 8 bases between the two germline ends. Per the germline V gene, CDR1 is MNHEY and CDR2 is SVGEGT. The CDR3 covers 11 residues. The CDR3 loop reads CASMTWETQYF. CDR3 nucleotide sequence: TGTGCCAGCATGACCTGGGAGACCCAGTACTTC.